The rows below give T cell receptor beta chains drawn from one sample of a study of blood T cell repertoires in COVID-19. Only in-frame clones appear in the TCRdb table, and some are missing; sequencing was by immunoSEQ multiplex PCR. This table has about 220,000 clones, around 90% appearing once. Sample: PBMCs or T cells enriched from blood (not recorded which). The source is a man aged 25 to 40 who had been exposed to COVID-19. Both conserved end residues are trimmed from each CDR3. A D gene is named only where the DNA matches it firmly.

TRBV7-2,TRBJ1-2,NA,ASSPQGSGYGYT
TRBV10-3,TRBJ1-5,NA,ATWSAQGNQPQH
TRBV11-1,TRBJ2-7,TRBD1,ASTFGQGYYEQY
TRBV7-9,TRBJ1-5,NA,ASSLGTGVNSNQPQH
TRBV6-1,TRBJ2-7,TRBD2,ASSEGTGGGDEQY
TRBV7-9,TRBJ2-5,NA,ASSLLVPGWETQY
TRBV24-1,TRBJ1-5,NA,ATSAPYSNQPQH
TRBV4-1,TRBJ1-2,NA,ASSTLFSRASYGYT
TRBV7-9,TRBJ2-5,NA,ASSNLQSSYQETQY
TRBV5-5,TRBJ1-2,TRBD1,ASRQARTGRYGYT
TRBV30,TRBJ2-7,TRBD1,AWGPQGTGASHEQY
TRBV5-1,TRBJ1-5,TRBD1,ASSSQGGQPQH
TRBV21-1,TRBJ1-1,NA,ASSIGQMNTEAF
TRBV2,TRBJ2-1,TRBD2,ASSGLAGVYNEQF
TRBV27,TRBJ1-2,NA,ASSPLTGSVYGYT
TRBV11-2,TRBJ2-1,NA,ASSHEGHGLGQF
TRBV27,TRBJ1-2,TRBD1,ASRRQGRAFGYT
TRBV5-5,TRBJ1-5,NA,ASSPPGRRGRRNQPQH
TRBV6-6,TRBJ2-5,NA,ASSYSSETQY
TRBV18,TRBJ1-4,TRBD1,ASSRGTGGEKLF
TRBV20-1,TRBJ2-3,NA,SARDNTQY
TRBV12-3/TRBV12-4,TRBJ1-1,NA,ATVGATNTEAF
TRBV19,TRBJ1-3,TRBD1,ASGGQRFGNTIY
TRBV29-1,TRBJ1-1,TRBD1,SGKTGDTEAF
TRBV2,TRBJ2-7,NA,ASIASTSYEQY
TRBV5-4,TRBJ2-2,NA,ASSPQGGELF
TRBV12-3/TRBV12-4,TRBJ1-2,NA,ASRGTGGYGYT
TRBV5-1,TRBJ1-1,TRBD1,ASSGQGAEAF
TRBV5-1,TRBJ1-6,TRBD1,ASSLESGGRNSPLH
TRBV29-1,TRBJ1-5,TRBD1,SVRDSKNQPQH
TRBV18,TRBJ1-6,NA,ASSQRDKDSPLH
TRBV24-1,TRBJ2-3,NA,ATSGWDNGDTQY
TRBV9,TRBJ2-3,NA,ASSFRGVADTQY
TRBV3-1/TRBV3-2,TRBJ1-1,NA,ASTRAGLVNTEAF
TRBV12-5,TRBJ1-2,NA,ASGFSSSNGYT
TRBV27,TRBJ1-1,NA,ASSFGVEQEAF
TRBV11-3,TRBJ2-5,NA,ASSLDPSSETQY
TRBV6-4,TRBJ1-6,TRBD1,ASTSRSGQGNSPLH
TRBV27,TRBJ2-1,TRBD2,ASSRNLAGGLNEQF
TRBV7-6,TRBJ1-1,NA,ASSLSGEAMSTEAF
TRBV4-3,TRBJ1-1,NA,ASSQLLEAEAF
TRBV29-1,TRBJ2-1,NA,SGGRGINNEQF
TRBV5-1,TRBJ1-2,NA,ASSLGRGYGYT
TRBV27,TRBJ2-1,TRBD2,ASSFVGLAEYNEQF
TRBV10-3,TRBJ2-5,NA,AISRTETQETQY
TRBV19,TRBJ2-7,NA,ASSRSADTLYEQY
TRBV6-5,TRBJ2-3,NA,ASSSFLGASTDTQY
TRBV13,TRBJ2-7,NA,ASSQPDSSYEQY
TRBV9,TRBJ2-3,TRBD2,ASSPQAGGGSLDTQY